The next 26 T cell receptor beta chains were all read from a single sample in a study of somatic mutations in cytotoxic T cells in rheumatoid arthritis. The assay was immunoSEQ multiplex PCR, and TCRdb's table has in-frame clones only and misses some. The sample consists of 15,000 to 20,000 clones, approximately 75% of them appearing once. Sequenced: CD8+ T cells sorted from blood. All receptors derive from an adult with rheumatoid arthritis.

The J gene is TRBJ2-7, the V gene TRBV28; 11 bases align to TRBD1. V trimming: 6 bases; J trimming: 5 bases; junction bases outside the gene matches: 9. The CDR3 runs 15 residues. CDR1 and CDR2 (germline): MDHEN, SYDVKM. CDR3: CASRPGTGGINEQYF. The CDR3 DNA follows: TGTGCCAGCAGACCCGGGACAGGGGGTATCAACGAGCAGTACTTC.

The chain links TRBV7-2 to TRBJ2-7; 7 bases match TRBD1. The CDR3 covers 14 residues. The ends lost 3 bases at V and 0 bases at J; junction bases unmatched: 2. From germline, CDR1 is SGHTA and CDR2 FQGNSA. CDR3 nucleotide sequence: TGTGCCAGCAGCTTGACAGGGAGCTCCTACGAGCAGTACTTC. Translating it yields CASSLTGSSYEQYF. Complete variable domain (other parts from reference TRBV7-2 and TRBJ2-7): GAGVSQSPSNKVTEKGKDVELRCDPISGHTALYWYRQSLGQGLEFLIYFQGNSAPDKSGLPSDRFSAERTGGSVSTLTIQRTQQEDSAVYLCASSLTGSSYEQYFGPGTRLTVT.

V gene TRBV5-1 combines with J gene TRBJ2-2, with D uncertain. The V gene's germline CDR1 is SGHRS and CDR2 YFSETQ. The CDR3 runs to 12 residues. V gave up 2 bases and J gave up 6 bases, with 5 bases separating them. The CDR3 DNA reads as TGCGCCAGCAGCTTTGGCTCCGGGGAGCTGTTTTTT. Its translation: CASSFGSGELFF.

This clone was observed a handful of times. The chain has TRBV27 and TRBJ1-1, with D maybe TRBD1 (6 bases). From germline, CDR1 is MNHEY and CDR2 SMNVEV (reference sequence). Trimming pared 3 bases from V and 5 bases from J, leaving 13 bases between. This CDR3 comprises 14 residues. This CDR3 reads CASSLQGLLTEAFF. DNA for the CDR3: TGTGCCAGCAGTTTGCAGGGGCTCTTAACTGAAGCTTTCTTT.

The chain joins TRBV9 to TRBJ2-1; D gene unclear. The germline V gene encodes CDR1 SGDLS and CDR2 YYNGEE. V gave up 0 bases and J gave up 10 bases, with 11 bases separating them. The CDR3 covers 13 residues. CDR3 residues: CASSVEGRTEQFF. CDR3 bases: TGTGCCAGCAGCGTAGAAGGAAGAACAGAGCAGTTCTTC.

The V gene is TRBV6-1, the J gene TRBJ2-1; possible D gene TRBD2, 7 bases. The germline V gene has CDR1 MNHNS and CDR2 SASEGT. CDR3 size: 17 residues. Trimming stripped 2 bases from V and 0 bases from J, with 14 bases between. Written as DNA, the CDR3 is TGTGCCAGCAGTGAACGGGGAGGGGGGGGCTCCTACAATGAGCAGTTCTTC. It yields the protein CASSERGGGGSYNEQFF.

The rearrangement joins TRBV4-3 to TRBJ1-1, with no clear D. Trimming took 7 bases from V and 1 from J, leaving 16 bases between them. CDR1 is LGHNA, CDR2 YSLEER, per germline. The CDR3 is 15 amino acids. CDR3 amino acids: CASNQSPFRNTEAFF. The CDR3 nucleotides are TGCGCCAGCAACCAGAGCCCCTTTCGGAACACTGAAGCTTTCTTT.

The V call is TRBV13, the J call TRBJ1-5; D uncertain. Germline CDR1 is PRHDT and CDR2 is FYEKMQ (reference sequence). V lost 5 bases and J lost 6, with 11 bases in between. The CDR3 spans 13 residues. CDR3 residues: CASSPGAGQPQHF. CDR3 DNA sequence: TGTGCCAGCAGCCCCGGAGCGGGTCAGCCCCAGCATTTT. Using reference TRBV13 and TRBJ1-5 for the parts outside the CDR3, the full variable domain is AAGVIQSPRHLIKEKRETATLKCYPIPRHDTVYWYQQGPGQDPQFLISFYEKMQSDKGSIPDRFSAQQFSDYHSELNMSSLELGDSALYFCASSPGAGQPQHFGDGTRLSIL.

The chain is built from TRBV27 and TRBJ2-1; D could derive from TRBD1 or TRBD2 (5 bases each). Trimming stripped 6 bases from V and 4 bases from J, with 10 bases between. The V gene's germline CDR1 is MNHEY and CDR2 SMNVEV (reference sequence). This CDR3 has 13 amino acids. The CDR3 DNA reads as TGTGCCAGCAGCTGGGGGATATACAATGAGCAGTTCTTC. The encoded protein is CASSWGIYNEQFF.

This clone is labeled as medium-sized. The chain joins TRBV5-4 to TRBJ2-2, with D unresolved. V gave up 0 bases and J gave up 8 bases, with 11 bases separating them. The germline V gene has CDR1 SGHNT and CDR2 YYREEE (reference sequence). This CDR3 comprises 14 residues. The CDR3 sequence: CASSLGVASGELFF. The CDR3 DNA is TGTGCCAGCAGCTTGGGAGTGGCGTCTGGGGAGCTGTTTTTT. Looking up the rest from reference TRBV5-4 and TRBJ2-2 gives the full variable domain: ETGVTQSPTHLIKTRGQQVTLRCSSQSGHNTVSWYQQALGQGPQFIFQYYREEENGRGNFPPRFSGLQFPNYSSELNVNALELDDSALYLCASSLGVASGELFFGEGSRLTVL.

Within the sample, this clone is large. Different DNA sequences within this sample yield the same CDR3. V gene TRBV6-5 combines with J gene TRBJ2-2; the D is unclear. V lost 4 bases and J 7 bases, leaving 7 bases between the germline ends. The CDR3 totals 12 residues. Germline values: CDR1 MNHEY, CDR2 SVGAGI. The CDR3, as DNA: TGTGCCAGCAGTTTGAATAGCGGGGAGCTGTTTTTT. It yields the protein CASSLNSGELFF.

The genes are TRBV11-1 and TRBJ2-7; D is unresolved. The V gene lost 6 bases and the J gene lost 6 bases, with 12 bases spanning the gap. The CDR3 contains 12 residues. The V gene's germline CDR1 is SGHAT and CDR2 FQDESV (reference sequence). The CDR3 protein is CASSGMGGEQYF. DNA for the CDR3: TGTGCCAGCAGTGGAATGGGCGGCGAGCAGTACTTC.

Points on this clone: Its ends do not fully match the called genes, so a read error is possible. V gene TRBV7-7 combines with J gene TRBJ1-5, with TRBD1 as a possible D gene (5 bases). Looked up from germline, CDR1 is SSHAT and CDR2 is FNYEAQ (reference sequence). The CDR3 is 15 amino acids. Here the CDR3 DNA reads TGTGCTAGCAGCGCCCGGGACGCAGGTAATCAGCCCCAGCATTTT. Translating it yields CASSARDAGNQPQHF.

The chain links TRBV7-9 to TRBJ1-4; D is possibly TRBD1 (6 bases). The V gene's germline CDR1 is SEHNR and CDR2 FQNEAQ (reference sequence). V was clipped by 3 bases and J by 8 bases, with 13 bases between them. The CDR3 covers 14 residues. In DNA, the CDR3 is TGTGCCAGCAGCTTCACAGGGAGTGGGGAAAAACTGTTTTTT. It translates to CASSFTGSGEKLFF.

This clone has more than one count but fewer than ten. The chain is built from TRBV27 and TRBJ1-2; D call uncertain. CDR1 and CDR2 (germline): MNHEY, SMNVEV (reference sequence). V lost 2 bases, J lost 3 bases, and 7 bases lay in between. The CDR3 contains 13 residues. CDR3 residues: CASSLRGDYGYTF. In DNA form, the CDR3 reads TGTGCCAGCAGTTTAAGAGGCGACTATGGCTACACCTTC.

V usage is TRBV6-5 and J usage is TRBJ1-1; no clear D. Germline CDR1 is MNHEY and CDR2 is SVGAGI. The CDR3 has 16 residues. V lost 2 bases to trimming and J lost 0 bases, with 13 bases between them. The CDR3 sequence is CASSYGVGGMNTEAFF. In DNA, the CDR3 is TGTGCCAGCAGTTACGGGGTCGGTGGAATGAACACTGAAGCTTTCTTT.

The genes are TRBV27 and TRBJ1-5; D unresolved. The length of the CDR3 is 15 residues. V shed 10 bases and J shed 4 bases, with 20 bases lying between them. CDR1 and CDR2 from the germline V gene are MNHEY and SMNVEV (reference sequence). The CDR3 here is CATAFGALGNQPQHF. The CDR3 nucleotides are TGTGCCACCGCTTTTGGCGCTTTAGGGAATCAGCCCCAGCATTTT.

This clone has just a few counts. The CDR3 DNA sequence: TGTGCCATCAGTGAGAGAGGACAGAGCATGAACACTGAAGCTTTCTTT. It codes for CAISERGQSMNTEAFF. The chain carries TRBV10-3 and TRBJ1-1, with D possibly being TRBD1 (6 bases). The CDR3 loop spans 16 amino acids. The V end lost 2 bases, the J end lost 0 bases, and 13 bases lay between the germline ends. From germline, CDR1 is ENHRY and CDR2 SYGVKD.

A few counts support this clone. CDR3 bases: TGTGCCTGGAGTGTGGGCGGCTACTACGAGCAGTACTTC. This codes for CAWSVGGYYEQYF. The chain combines TRBV30 with TRBJ2-7; D is uncertain. The V end was cut by 0 bases, the J end by 3 bases, with 9 bases between. This CDR3 is 13 amino acids long. Looked up from germline, CDR1 is GTSNPN and CDR2 is SVGIG (reference sequence).

This clone was seen only once. The gene calls are TRBV27 and TRBJ2-6; 7 bases align to TRBD2. The CDR3 totals 16 residues. Germline trimming cut 8 bases from V and 0 bases from J; bases unmatched to any gene: 7. Germline values: CDR1 MNHEY, CDR2 SMNVEV (reference sequence). In DNA, the CDR3 is TGTGCCAGCCGGCGGGGGAGTACCTCTGGGGCCAACGTCCTGACTTTC. It codes for CASRRGSTSGANVLTF.

This clone was seen just once. The V gene is TRBV11-3, the J gene TRBJ1-1, with D perhaps matching TRBD1 (5 bases). Germline CDR1 SGHNT, CDR2 YENEEA. The germline V and J ends were trimmed by 5 bases and 1 base, with 14 bases remaining between them. The CDR3 is 15 amino acids. The CDR3 is CASSPGGAPNTEAFF. In nucleotides, the CDR3 is TGTGCCAGCAGCCCCGGAGGGGCGCCGAACACTGAAGCTTTCTTT.

The chain couples TRBV4-1 to TRBJ2-4; 13 nucleotides line up with TRBD2. The V segment lost 2 bases and the J segment 9 bases; nucleotides outside the gene matches: 10. The CDR3 loop spans 17 amino acids. Looked up from germline, CDR1 is MGHRA and CDR2 is YSYEKL. The CDR3 region is CASSQKTSGGSEGIQYF. Written as DNA, the CDR3 is TGCGCCAGCAGCCAAAAGACTAGCGGGGGGAGCGAGGGCATTCAGTACTTC.

The chain carries TRBV21-1 and TRBJ2-4; the DNA was not compared with TRBD2, the D call given in the table. TRBV21-1 represents a pseudogene. CDR3 length: 14 residues. As DNA, the CDR3 is TGTGCCAGCCCCGACGGGGAGCGAGGAAACATTCAGTACTTC. It is translated as CASPDGERGNIQYF.

The chain is built from TRBV2 and TRBJ2-1, with D perhaps matching TRBD1 (6 bases). V shed 8 bases and J shed 7 bases, with 12 bases lying between them. Germline V gives CDR1 SNHLY, CDR2 FYNNEI. CDR3 length: 12 residues. Here the CDR3 DNA reads TGTGCCAGCGGAAACAGGGTAAATGAGCAGTTCTTC. Translation: CASGNRVNEQFF.

The gene calls are TRBV30 and TRBJ1-2; D remains ambiguous. The CDR3 length is 11 residues. The germline CDR1 and CDR2 sequences are GTSNPN and SVGIG (reference sequence). The ends were cut back, 4 bases at V and 7 bases at J, with 10 bases in the middle. The CDR3 DNA is TGTGCCTGGACAGCGGAGGGTGGCTACACCTTC. It codes for CAWTAEGGYTF.

This chain uses TRBV6-1 with TRBJ1-1, with a weak D call TRBD1 (5 bases). V was pared by 6 bases and J by 7 bases, with 12 bases between. The germline gives CDR1 MNHNS, CDR2 SASEGT. The CDR3 has 12 residues. The CDR3 sequence: CASSKRDYEAFF. DNA of the CDR3: TGTGCCAGCAGCAAGAGGGACTATGAAGCTTTCTTT.